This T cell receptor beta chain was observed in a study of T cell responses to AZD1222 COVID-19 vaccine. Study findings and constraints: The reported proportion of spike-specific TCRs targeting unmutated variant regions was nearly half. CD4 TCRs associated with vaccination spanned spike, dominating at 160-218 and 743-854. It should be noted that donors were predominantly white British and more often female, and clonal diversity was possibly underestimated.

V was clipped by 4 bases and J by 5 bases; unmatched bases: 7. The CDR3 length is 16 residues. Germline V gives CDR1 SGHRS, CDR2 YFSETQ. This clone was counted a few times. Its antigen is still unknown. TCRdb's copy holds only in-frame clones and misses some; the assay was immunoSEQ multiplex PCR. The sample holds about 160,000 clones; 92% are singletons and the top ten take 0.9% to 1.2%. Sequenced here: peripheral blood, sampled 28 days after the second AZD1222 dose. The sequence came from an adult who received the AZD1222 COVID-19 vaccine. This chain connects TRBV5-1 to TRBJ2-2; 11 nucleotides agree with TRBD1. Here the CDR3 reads CASSTHGQGATGELFF. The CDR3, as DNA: TGCGCCAGCAGCACCCACGGACAGGGGGCAACCGGGGAGCTGTTTTTT.